This paragraph reports one T cell receptor beta chain. The sample has other DNA sequences that encode this CDR3 too. After removal of 6 bases from V and 2 bases from J, the junction contained 3 bases not matched to a gene. Germline CDR1 SNHLY, CDR2 FYNNEI. The CDR3 runs 13 residues. The sample comes from a study of blood T cell repertoires in COVID-19. As for the study in general: COVID-19 samples, acute and convalescent, were from the United States, Italy and Spain.

Authors' analysis steps: The authors estimated nucleated cell counts from reference gene primer amplification. Repertoires were generated with immunoSEQ multiplex PCR, while TCRdb's copy carries only in-frame clones and drops some. V, J and clone size are those of that table, while D and trimming were read from the DNA. The sample holds some 460,000 clones; about 89% are singletons and the top ten take about 4.5%. Sample: peripheral blood. J is TRBJ1-1 and V is TRBV2; TRBD1 matches 7 bases. This receptor was identified in a woman in her 30s with acute or convalescent COVID-19. CDR3 amino acids: CASRRDRNTEAFF. As DNA, the CDR3 is TGTGCCAGCAGACGGGACAGAAACACTGAAGCTTTCTTT.